The 7 T cell receptor beta chains below come from one sample, sequenced in a study of cytomegalovirus exposure and HLA in healthy donors. It was with 60 Vbeta and 13 Jbeta primers that the PCR ran. Clones were sequenced by immunoSEQ multiplex PCR, and TCRdb holds only the in-frame ones, with some missing. This table holds some 160,000 clones, 84% found once. The sample was PBMCs. These receptors originate from a man in his late teens or twenties in good health and CMV-seronegative.

V is TRBV4-1 and J is TRBJ2-5, with a possible D match to TRBD2 (7 bases). V lost 3 bases and J lost 5, with 25 bases in between. CDR1 is MGHRA and CDR2 is YSYEKL in the germline V gene. The CDR3 contains 18 residues. The CDR3: CASSHPGLAGGQVETQYF. DNA for the CDR3: TGCGCCAGCAGCCATCCAGGCCTCGCCGGGGGGCAGGTGGAGACCCAGTACTTC.

The chain recombines TRBV27 with TRBJ1-4; 7 nucleotides line up with TRBD1. The CDR3 runs to 14 residues. Germline loops: CDR1 MNHEY, CDR2 SMNVEV (reference sequence). The junction had 4 bases not matched to a gene; V was cut back by 2 bases and J by 7 bases. CDR3 sequence reads: CASSLMGQSEKLFF. The DNA for the CDR3 is TGTGCCAGCAGTTTAATGGGACAGAGTGAAAAACTGTTTTTT.

V is TRBV19 and J is TRBJ2-7; D possibly corresponds to TRBD2 (5 bases). Trimming shortened V by 2 bases and J by 2 bases, and 7 bases separated the two germline ends. Germline assignment: CDR1 LNHDA and CDR2 SQIVND (reference sequence). This CDR3 spans 13 amino acids. CDR3 DNA sequence: TGTGCCAGTAGTATACGGGGAACCTACGAGCAGTACTTC. Translating gives CASSIRGTYEQYF. Together with reference TRBV19 and TRBJ2-7, the CDR3 gives the full variable domain: DGGITQSPKYLFRKEGQNVTLSCEQNLNHDAMYWYRQDPGQGLRLIYYSQIVNDFQKGDIAEGYSVSREKKESFPLTVTSAQKNPTAFYLCASSIRGTYEQYFGPGTRLTVT.

This clone was detected only a few times. The rearrangement links TRBV7-3 to TRBJ2-3, with 14 bases matching TRBD2. Losses at the gene ends were 4 bases for V and 10 bases for J; bases not matched to a gene: 10. Germline V CDR1 and CDR2: SGHTA, FQGTGA. CDR3 size: 16 residues. CDR3 region: CASSSRLAGGSLAQYF. The CDR3 DNA reads TGTGCCAGCAGCTCAAGACTAGCGGGGGGGTCATTGGCGCAGTATTTT. Together with reference TRBV7-3 and TRBJ2-3, the CDR3 gives the full variable domain: GAGVSQTPSNKVTEKGKYVELRCDPISGHTALYWYRQSLGQGPEFLIYFQGTGAADDSGLPNDRFFAVRPEGSVSTLKIQRTERGDSAVYLCASSSRLAGGSLAQYFGPGTRLTVL.

The chain uses TRBV11-3 and TRBJ2-3; D not resolved. The V gene lost 5 bases and the J gene lost 0 bases, with 3 bases spanning the gap. CDR3 length: 12 residues. Germline V gene data show CDR1 as SGHNT and CDR2 as YENEEA. As DNA, the CDR3 is TGTGCCAGCAGCCGTAGCACAGATACGCAGTATTTT. Translating gives CASSRSTDTQYF.

The chain combines TRBV25-1 with TRBJ2-3; 10 bases are shared with TRBD2. In germline, CDR1 is MGHDK, CDR2 SYGVNS. J was trimmed by 4 bases and V by 4 bases; bases with no gene match: 11. The CDR3 is 17 residues long. As DNA, the CDR3 is TGTGCCAGCAGTGGCTCCGGGGCTAGCGGGAGTGCAGATACGCAGTATTTT. Amino acid sequence: CASSGSGASGSADTQYF.

This chain links TRBV6-1 with TRBJ2-7, with 11 bases lining up with TRBD1. The CDR3 is made up of 15 amino acids. Looked up from germline, CDR1 is MNHNS and CDR2 is SASEGT. V gave up 4 bases and J gave up 0 bases; unmatched junction bases: 2. The CDR3 DNA is TGTGCCAGCAGTGTCGGGACAGGGGGCTCCTACGAGCAGTACTTC. Translated: CASSVGTGGSYEQYF.